This is a list of T cell receptor beta chains from one sample in a study of blood T cell repertoires in COVID-19. Libraries were prepared by immunoSEQ multiplex PCR; TCRdb keeps only in-frame clonotypes and omits some of them. Of around 200,000 clones in the sample, just under 90% were seen once. Sequencing was done on a sample of peripheral blood. The receptor source for this set is a man in his sixties who had recovered from COVID-19. Both conserved end residues are part of each CDR3.

V,CDR3
TRBV10-3,CAIRPGTEGETQYF
TRBV2,CASSEASIIQYF
TRBV9,CASSVERTRPPGELFF
TRBV19,CASSIDFSGNTIYF
TRBV7-2,CASSRGSGGYEQYF
TRBV9,CASTSTPSGDTEAFF
TRBV6-4,CASPRTSGSSFYEQYF
TRBV6-5,CASSPWGSGEETQYF
TRBV28,CASSLGAYGYTF
TRBV28,CASTLRRGFSPLHF
TRBV28,CASSLLFEPQHF
TRBV6-5,CASFGTQGGMELFF
TRBV6-6,CASSWGDRGNQPQHF
TRBV29-1,CSGTSADTQYF
TRBV5-6,CASIPQWAGRNTIYF
TRBV30,CAWSVAANNSPLHF
TRBV28,CASSPGLTHEQYF
TRBV19,CASNLDRGSNQPQHF
TRBV7-2,CASSLWVGGARSTDTQYF
TRBV7-3,CASSLIPQGRGETQYF
TRBV15,CATSRSGSYEQYF
TRBV24-1,CATSDSGQGSTDTQYF
TRBV7-2,CASSLGDRNYGYTF
TRBV9,CASSVLASKNEQFF
TRBV6-5,CASSSSRGPYSPLHF
TRBV3-1/TRBV3-2,CASSHLQETQYF
TRBV28,CASRTNYNEQFF
TRBV7-2,CASSFLAGEGNNEQFF
TRBV7-8,CASSGPRGSYNEQFF
TRBV5-4,CASSFRQGEGNEQFF
TRBV6-5,CASSYRGNQPQHF
TRBV5-1,CASSFGQGDEQYF
TRBV7-3,CASSRGSQAGNTIYF
TRBV7-2,CASSPRTRTDTQYF
TRBV9,CASSPHQGQGEQPQHF
TRBV15,CATSIDRAQQETQYF
TRBV4-3,CASSQQSARSSPLHF
TRBV28,CASSLASGRSSQYF
TRBV2,CASSRTLSSYEQYF
TRBV7-2,CASSYAGTRGETQYF
TRBV5-4,CASGATLSTDTQYF
TRBV27,CASSSGRQGKGYEQYF
TRBV2,CASRRQYSNQPQHF
TRBV19,CASSIGATGNTEAFF
TRBV11-3,CASSAGAPSDTQYF
TRBV11-3,CASSLMTLGRTGELFF
TRBV27,CASSLRGVNSPLHF
TRBV5-6,CASSLGAGIDIQYF
TRBV30,CAWSVGAGGADTQYF
TRBV7-2,CASSPGSTAGGIGETQYF
TRBV13,CASSLQGTEAFF
TRBV30,CAWRVSGYSGNTIYF
TRBV24-1,CATSGQGSTDTQYF
TRBV27,CASDLDSPDQPQHF
TRBV10-3,CAISETGREQYF
TRBV4-1,CASSPVGTGANTEAFF
TRBV7-9,CASSFSGYNEQFF
TRBV7-9,CASSSLLAGVDNTGELFF